The present entry profiles one T cell receptor beta chain with its context. Its specific antigen is unknown. Base-call qualities are not available, and no considerably larger clone is one nucleotide away. Libraries were made using the immunoSEQ multiplex PCR assay. The multiplex PCR relied on a mix of 60 forward primers for TCR Vbeta segments and 13 reverse primers for TCR Jbeta segments. Amplification of the CDR3 region of rearranged TCR beta genes was performed with a multiplex PCR assay on genomic DNA. On the Illumina HiSeq System, the amplified TCR beta libraries were sequenced as 87-base-pair reads. The paper's processing steps were these. A later analysis counted some 74 million unique TCR beta chains across the roughly 700 repertoires, and around 12 million of these chains were shared by at least two donors. To remove PCR and sequencing errors, raw reads were error-corrected and collapsed into unique sequences using a nearest-neighbor algorithm that merged closely related sequences. To assign V, D and J gene segments, CDR3 sequences were aligned to IMGT reference sequences. Each retained sequence needed at least a six-nucleotide match to both a V gene segment and a J gene segment. Rearrangements were classified as productive when the CDR3 lacked stop codons and remained in frame with V and J, and all other rearrangements were classified as non-productive. CDR3 was defined according to IMGT convention as the region running from the second conserved V-encoded cysteine to the conserved J-encoded phenylalanine. Sequences without an unambiguous match to a single V gene segment were excluded from the earlier analysis of a few hundred of the donors. In an earlier analysis of some 590 of the donors, a V segment was called functional when productive rearrangements were above 56.7%, and segregating when the standard deviation between donors exceeded 5%. A statistical classification framework was built for diagnosing cytomegalovirus status from the catalog of TCR beta chain sequences. In a later analysis, V and J genes were assigned by comparing TCR nucleotide sequences against IMGT/GENE-DB human TR gene sequences. A later analysis assigned CDR3 sequences and most-parsimonious VDJ recombination scenarios with the TCRdist pipeline. In a later analysis, each TCR beta chain was defined by its CDR3 amino acid sequence together with its V-gene family, and reads lacking a unique V-gene family were excluded. To address suspected cross-contamination and a sequencing artifact, a later analysis removed approximately 590 highly shared, low-generation-probability nucleotide sequences. For each public chain, a later analysis derived a clonal expansion index from normalized ranks of inferred template counts within each repertoire. In a later analysis, generation probabilities were computed with a VDJ recombination model fitted to out-of-frame rearrangements, and the resulting probabilities were checked against IGoR. In a later analysis, TCR-TCR, TCR-HLA and TCR-CMV co-occurrence was scored with hypergeometric tests, and a repertoire-size bias correction was applied to TCR pairs. In a later analysis, false discovery rates were estimated by permuting HLA or CMV assignments 20 times. A later analysis grouped co-occurring TCRs with DBSCAN, adding TCRdist sequence similarity when clustering within HLA-allele-positive subsets. Co-occurrence clustering excluded repertoires with fewer than 30,000 or more than 120,000 public chains, plus five with anomalous nucleotide sharing. TCRdb took this table from immuneACCESS and kept in-frame rearrangements with V and J called. Such tables lack part of the clones; where checked against another copy, unresolved V genes explain under half of the gap, and the rest is unexplained. The DNA gave D and trimming, while V, J and clone size come from that table. The sample has about 180,000 clones on record, roughly 80% of them singletons. The ten largest clones capture roughly 4.9% of the sample.

Taken from cysteine to phenylalanine, the CDR3 has 12 residues. The kept DNA is CDR3 alone, 36 bases in frame from the first base. V and J are truncated by 9 bases and 3 bases respectively, leaving an intervening sequence of 12 bases. For CDR1 and CDR2, the germline V gene (reference sequence) lists LNHDA and SQIVND. The cohort comprised fewer than 700 healthy bone marrow donors. At the time of sampling, every cohort member was nominally healthy, though immune exposures that went unrecorded were likely present. The donor was CMV seropositive and was included in the group of 250 to 300 seropositive cohort members. A peripheral blood sample was provided by each donor, and peripheral blood mononuclear cells were used for TCR beta sequencing. The Qiagen DNeasy Blood Extraction Kit was used to extract genomic DNA from the blood cell samples. This sample stems from a study of cytomegalovirus exposure and HLA in healthy donors listed by TCRdb under 2017. Background on the whole study: An earlier analysis of 587 of the donors reported about 260 Gb of sequence data and 117 million unique TCR beta sequences obtained from about 179 million T cells. Rather than using new phenotypic data, the later analysis identified candidate immune exposures from TCR beta sequences and from how often those sequences occurred across donors. The number of donors typed differed by locus, with about 629-630 for A, B, C, DRB1 and DQB1, roughly 520 for DQA1, some 570 for DPA1, and some 440 for DPB1. Donor age, sex, ethnicity and CMV serostatus were compiled together with the repertoire data. An early release covering roughly 640 HLA-typed donors comprised about 310 gigabases of sequencing data and around 80 million unique TCR sequences. The study aimed to test whether signatures of past pathogen exposure could be identified by cataloging public T cell receptors. In addition to the first cohort of about 650 subjects, a separate validation cohort of over 90 different subjects was used. HLA typing covered class I and class II loci at four-digit resolution. To predict cytomegalovirus infection status, the study brought together high-throughput TCR immunosequencing, statistical association of individual TCRs with disease status, and machine learning. Genome-wide SNP genotypes for about 65% of the roughly 700 donors were used in a later genetic analysis, which treated that subset as a discovery cohort. An earlier analysis of around 580 of the donors used high-throughput TCR beta sequencing to judge whether each TCR beta V gene segment behaved as functional or pseudogenic. In a later analysis, previously published TCR beta repertoires from about 640 donors were re-analyzed and high-resolution HLA genotyping was added so that TCR occurrence patterns could be studied. Because of strong linkage in the cohort, roughly five DR-DQ haplotypes were treated as single units for association and clustering. On average, 235,054 unique TCR beta nucleotide sequences were sequenced per donor among some 420 genotyped donors of the cohort, with around 19% of those sequences being non-productive. The study used immunosequencing to profile the T cell repertoires of approximately 650 subjects and linked those repertoires to cytomegalovirus serostatus. Among the roughly 390 genotyped donors, around 81% belonged to the genetic ancestry cluster associated with self-reported Caucasian donors. Every discovery cohort repertoire had been produced on one sequencing platform. Study-wide conclusions, independent of this receptor: CMV serostatus was the only immune exposure information available for the cohort. V-gene and J-gene trimming of TCR beta chains was associated with a missense DCLRE1C variant in a later genetic analysis, and the association was replicated in an independent cohort. Only TCR beta chains were sequenced in this cohort, and the absence of alpha or paired-chain data limited detectable features. Compared with the approximately 720-donor mean, donors in an Asian-associated ancestry cluster had fewer N-insertions in productive TCRs, according to a later genetic analysis. In a later analysis, around 15,000 TCR beta sequences were associated with specific HLA alleles at a false discovery rate of 0.05. Roughly uniform sequencing depth across donors was assumed in presence/absence analyses, although this assumption may not hold. The authors suggested that the approach could potentially be extended to other disease states and immunological phenotypes. Cytomegalovirus status was reported to be diagnosed by the classifier with high specificity and sensitivity in both the original and validation cohorts. A later analysis reported that several top co-occurrence clusters appeared linked to parvovirus B19, influenza, CMV and Epstein-Barr virus. Linkage disequilibrium might explain the correlated functional status among segregating V segments, but an unknown experimental factor could not be excluded. In a later analysis, the rate of TCR association differed among HLA loci, with DRB1 alleles having the most associated TCRs and HLA-C alleles having the fewest. Three of the identified cytomegalovirus-associated TCR beta chains were confirmed in vitro to be specific for cytomegalovirus antigens. Because the 87-base-pair reads could not distinguish some IMGT-functional V segments, including TRBV6-2 and TRBV6-3, those segments were excluded. Strong co-occurrence of HLA alleles, especially DR and DQ, made assigning TCR associations to individual alleles difficult. Because some donors lacked HLA typing at each locus, the association tests relied only on the typed subset. Over 15 rarely observed V segments, including chromosome 9 orphons, were excluded from the earlier analysis of just under 600 of the donors because counts were too low. In an earlier analysis of 587 of the donors, most TCR beta V segments appeared in productive rearrangements about 90% or about 30% of the time, broadly matching IMGT annotations. The study gave a list of roughly 150 TCR beta chains associated with cytomegalovirus. While some public TCRs were present in many individuals, most TCR sequences turned up only very rarely across donors. A further reported finding was that TCR beta sequences accurately predicted the HLA-A and HLA-B alleles for most subjects in the first cohort. According to a later analysis, most CMV-associated TCR beta chains appeared to be HLA-restricted, and the HLA associations seemed to be driven largely by CMV exposure. In a later analysis, HLA-associated TCR beta chains showed more clonal expansion and lower generation probabilities than non-associated chains that were equally common. The sequencing pipeline was judged likely to have produced a cluster of highly shared sequence variants as a technical artifact.

The sequence was collected from a woman younger than 30 in good health and CMV-seropositive. The sequenced sample consisted of PBMCs. The sequence links TRBV19 to TRBJ2-7; TRBD1 could be the D gene, as 6 bases match. The CDR3 protein is CASSMTGYEQYF. Here is the DNA: TGTGCCAGCAGCATGACAGGCTACGAGCAGTACTTC.